This TCR beta chain was documented in a study of shared clonotypes between healthy human individuals. V was clipped by 5 bases and J by 6 bases; unmatched bases: 11. CDR3 length: 15 residues. Looked up from germline, CDR1 is SEHNR and CDR2 is FQNEAQ (reference sequence). The protocol was immunoSEQ multiplex PCR, while the TCRdb copy is restricted to in-frame clones and leaves out a portion. The table records 2 million to 3 million clones, just over 90% of them present only once. Comments on this clone: Other DNA sequences in this sample translate to the same CDR3.

This chain joins TRBV7-9 and TRBJ2-7; 9 bases are a match to TRBD2. The sequenced sample was naive CD4+ T cells sorted from blood. The sample's subset: CD45RA+ positively selected. This clonotype was obtained from a man aged 18-30 years in good health. The CDR3 DNA follows: TGTGCCAGCAGCATTGGGGCTAGCGGGATCGGCGAGCAGTACTTC. This translates into CASSIGASGIGEQYF.